The T cell receptor (beta chain) described here comes from a study of a mutant IDH1 vaccine in newly diagnosed glioma. As for the study in general: The first vaccination came 4-6 weeks after radiotherapy alone, or with temozolomide cycles. Standard pretreatment was either radiotherapy, temozolomide, or, for most, radiochemotherapy with temozolomide.

The data were produced by immunoSEQ multiplex PCR, yet TCRdb's version contains in-frame clones alone and is incomplete. The sample has tens of thousands of clones, 75% to 85% seen once. Germline V lookup: CDR1 MNHNY, CDR2 SVGAGI (reference sequence). This CDR3 is built from 12 residues. V was cut by 3 bases and J by 7 bases, with 6 bases left in between. There are a few counts of this clone. Its antigen remains unknown. Time point described: week 35, safety follow-up. With topical imiquimod, each dose of the vaccine consisted of 300 ug of mutant IDH1 20-mer peptide. Patients had eight vaccinations, in weeks 1, 3, 5, 7, 11, 15, 19 and 23.

V and J are TRBV6-6 and TRBJ1-4; no definite D call. This TCR was sampled from a man aged 35 to 55 with glioma. The source was PBMCs, collected from a glioma patient whose treatment included an IDH1 peptide vaccine. In DNA form, the CDR3 reads TGTGCCAGCAGTTATAGGGTTGAAAAACTGTTTTTT. Protein product: CASSYRVEKLFF.